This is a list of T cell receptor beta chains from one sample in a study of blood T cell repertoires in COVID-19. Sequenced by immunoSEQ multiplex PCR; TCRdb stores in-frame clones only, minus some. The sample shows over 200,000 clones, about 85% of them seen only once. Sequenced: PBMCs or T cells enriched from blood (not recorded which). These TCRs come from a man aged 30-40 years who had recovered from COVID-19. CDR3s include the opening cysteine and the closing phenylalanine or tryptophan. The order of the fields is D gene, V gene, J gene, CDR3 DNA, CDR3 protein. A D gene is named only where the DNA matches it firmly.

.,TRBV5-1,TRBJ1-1,TGCGCCAGCAAGGTGGACAGCATCACTGAAGCTTTCTTT,CASKVDSITEAFF
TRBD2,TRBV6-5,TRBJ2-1,TGTGCCAGCAACGAAGGCCTAGCGGTCTACAATGAGCAGTTCTTC,CASNEGLAVYNEQFF
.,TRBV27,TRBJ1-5,TGTGCCAGCAGTTTAGAGTCGAGACAGCCCCAGCATTTT,CASSLESRQPQHF
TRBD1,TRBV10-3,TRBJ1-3,TGTGCCATCAGTGAGCCGCCCGGACAGGGCCCCATATATTTT,CAISEPPGQGPIYF
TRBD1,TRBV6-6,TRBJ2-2,TGTGCCAGCAGCCCAGGGGGCGGTTGGGGAGCCGGGGAGCTGTTTTTT,CASSPGGGWGAGELFF
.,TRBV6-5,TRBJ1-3,TGTGCCAGCAGTTACGACACCTCTGGAAACACCATATATTTT,CASSYDTSGNTIYF
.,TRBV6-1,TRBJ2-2,TGTGCCAGCAGTGAAGCCTACCACACCGGGGAGCTGTTTTTT,CASSEAYHTGELFF
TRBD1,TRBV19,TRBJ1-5,TGTGCCAGTAGTATATGGGGACAGGTCGAAAATCCCCAGCATTTT,CASSIWGQVENPQHF
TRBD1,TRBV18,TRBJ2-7,TGTGCCAGCTCACTCCTAGGACAGGGGATCGCCTACGAGCAGTACTTC,CASSLLGQGIAYEQYF
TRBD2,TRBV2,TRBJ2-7,TGTGCCAGCAGTGAAACTAGCGGGAGCGCTTACGAGCAGTACTTC,CASSETSGSAYEQYF
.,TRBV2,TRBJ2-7,TGTGCCAGCAGCGTGGTCGGATCGGGGCAGTACTTC,CASSVVGSGQYF
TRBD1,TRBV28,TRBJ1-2,TGTGCCAGCAGTTTGGGGGACAGAGATGGCTACACCTTC,CASSLGDRDGYTF
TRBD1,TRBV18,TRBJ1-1,TGTGCCAGCTCCCCACAGGGACAGGGTGCTAACACTGAAGCTTTCTTT,CASSPQGQGANTEAFF
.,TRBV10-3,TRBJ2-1,TGTGCCATCAGTGTGTCGGTAGCTCCCTACAATGAGCAGTTCTTC,CAISVSVAPYNEQFF
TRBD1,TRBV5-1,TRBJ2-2,TGCGCCAGCGTGACAGGGGTCGGCACCGGGGAGCTGTTTTTT,CASVTGVGTGELFF
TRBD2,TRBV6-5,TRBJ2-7,TGTGCCAGCAGTTACTATTCCAGGACTAGGACCTACGAGCAGTACTTC,CASSYYSRTRTYEQYF
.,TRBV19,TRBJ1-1,TGTGCCAGTAGTATAGACCCGTCCAGGGGAATATCTGAAGCTTTCTTT,CASSIDPSRGISEAFF
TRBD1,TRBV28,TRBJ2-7,TGCGCCTCGTGGGCGGACAGGAGCCACGAGCAGTACTTC,CASWADRSHEQYF
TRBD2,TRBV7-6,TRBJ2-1,TGTGCCAGCAGCGCTCGGACAAACTTAGCGGGGCATTCCTACAATGAGCAGTTCTTC,CASSARTNLAGHSYNEQFF
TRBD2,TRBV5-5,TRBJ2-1,TGTGCCAGCAGCTGGGGACTAGCGGGGCTAAGCTCCTACAATGAGCAGTTCTTC,CASSWGLAGLSSYNEQFF
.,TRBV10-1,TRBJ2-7,TGCGCCAGCAGTCAGGCCTCCTCCTACGAGCAGTACTTC,CASSQASSYEQYF
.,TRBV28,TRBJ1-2,TGTGCCAGCAGTTTACTTTATCGGTTTTTCGGTGGCTACACCTTC,CASSLLYRFFGGYTF
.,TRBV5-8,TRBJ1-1,TGTGCCAGCAGCTTGGGGAGGGGCACTGAAGCTTTCTTT,CASSLGRGTEAFF
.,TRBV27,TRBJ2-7,TGTGCCAGCAGGGTGGAATCAGGAAGTTACGAGCAGTACTTC,CASRVESGSYEQYF
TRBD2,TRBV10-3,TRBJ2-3,TGTGCCATCAGGGCTAGCGGGACCCTCACAGATACGCAGTATTTT,CAIRASGTLTDTQYF
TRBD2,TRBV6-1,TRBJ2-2,TGTGCCAGCAGTGAAGCGGTGGTAGCGGGAGTAACCGGGGAGCTGTTTTTT,CASSEAVVAGVTGELFF
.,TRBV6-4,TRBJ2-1,TGTGCCAGCAGTGTTGTCTACCCCTCCTACAATGAGCAGTTCTTC,CASSVVYPSYNEQFF
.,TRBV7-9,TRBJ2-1,TGTGCCAGCAGCTTAATTCATCAGGGGATCGATGAGCAGTTCTTC,CASSLIHQGIDEQFF
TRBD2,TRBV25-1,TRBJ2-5,TGTGCCAGCCATAGCGGGGAGCATCTCGAGACCCAGTACTTC,CASHSGEHLETQYF
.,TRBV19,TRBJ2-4,TGTGCCAGTAGCAGTCAAGCGGGTGGGCCTCAAAACATTCAGTACTTC,CASSSQAGGPQNIQYF
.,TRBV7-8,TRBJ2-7,TGTGCCAGCAGCTTAGTAAGGGGACTCGTATACGAGCAGTACTTC,CASSLVRGLVYEQYF
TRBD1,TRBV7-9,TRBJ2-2,TGTGCCAGCAGCTCGCGGACAGGGAACACCGGGGAGCTGTTTTTT,CASSSRTGNTGELFF
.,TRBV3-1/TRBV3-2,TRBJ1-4,TGTGCCAGCAGCCAAGTAAGGGGTGATGAAAAACTGTTTTTT,CASSQVRGDEKLFF
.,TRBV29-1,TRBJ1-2,TGCAGCGTGCCACTTAGGACAGATTCCTATGGCTACACCTTC,CSVPLRTDSYGYTF
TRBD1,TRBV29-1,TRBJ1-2,TGCAGCGTCCGGGACAGGGTTTCATATGGCTACACCTTC,CSVRDRVSYGYTF